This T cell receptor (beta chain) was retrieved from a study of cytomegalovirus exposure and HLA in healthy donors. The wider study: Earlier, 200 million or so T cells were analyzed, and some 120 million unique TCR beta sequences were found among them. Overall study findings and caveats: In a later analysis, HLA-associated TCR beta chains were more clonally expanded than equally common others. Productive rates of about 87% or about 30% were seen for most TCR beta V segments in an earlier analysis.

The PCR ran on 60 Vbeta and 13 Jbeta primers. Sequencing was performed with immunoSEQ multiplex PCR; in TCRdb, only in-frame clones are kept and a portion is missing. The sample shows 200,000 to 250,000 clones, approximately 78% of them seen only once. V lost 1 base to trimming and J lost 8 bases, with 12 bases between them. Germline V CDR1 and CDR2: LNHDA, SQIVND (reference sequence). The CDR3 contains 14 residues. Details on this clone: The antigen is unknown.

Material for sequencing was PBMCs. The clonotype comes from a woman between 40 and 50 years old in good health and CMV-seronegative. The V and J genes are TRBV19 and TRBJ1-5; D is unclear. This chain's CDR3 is CASSIGGLVKPQHF. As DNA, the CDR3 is TGTGCCAGTAGTATAGGAGGTCTTGTCAAGCCCCAGCATTTT.